The 20 T cell receptor beta chains listed next were all sequenced from one sample in a study of T cell responses to AZD1222 COVID-19 vaccine. Data came from immunoSEQ multiplex PCR; TCRdb stores just in-frame clones and leaves some out. The sample yields over 110,000 clones, approximately 94% seen once. This specimen was peripheral blood, taken on day 0 of AZD1222 vaccination. These TCRs come from an adult in good health.

The CDR3 DNA reads TGTGCCAGCAGCCGTTATAGCGGGGGGGCCACCGGGGAGCTGTTTTTT. Its translation: CASSRYSGGATGELFF. This chain uses TRBV5-8 with TRBJ2-2; TRBD2 agrees at 11 bases. CDR1 is SGHTS and CDR2 is YDEGEE in the germline V gene. J lost 4 bases, V lost 4 bases, and 6 bases had no gene match. The CDR3 spans 16 residues.

The table lists this clone with a count of one. V gene TRBV7-9 combines with J gene TRBJ1-1; the D gene is possibly TRBD1 (6 bases). V lost 1 base to trimming and J lost 1 base, with 7 bases between them. The CDR3 has 14 residues. Germline loops: CDR1 SEHNR, CDR2 FQNEAQ (reference sequence). The CDR3 DNA follows: TGTGCCAGCAGCTTAGTCAGGGGGAACACTGAAGCTTTCTTT. Translated, it gives CASSLVRGNTEAFF.

The chain links TRBV3-1 (or the pseudogene TRBV3-2) to TRBJ2-7, with TRBD2 as a possible D gene (7 bases). Germline CDR1 reads LGHDT; CDR2 reads YNNKEL (reference sequence). V lost 5 bases, J lost 2 bases, and 28 bases lay in between. This CDR3 has 19 amino acids. CDR3 sequence: CASSTFGLLGGVFTYEQYF. DNA for the CDR3: TGTGCCAGCAGCACTTTTGGGTTACTAGGGGGGGTATTTACCTACGAGCAGTACTTC.

CDR3 coding DNA: TGTGCCAGCAGCCAAGCCAAATCAGGGTATAGCACTGAAGCTTTCTTT. Its translation is CASSQAKSGYSTEAFF. The genes are TRBV14 and TRBJ1-1, with D perhaps TRBD1 (5 bases). CDR3 length equals 16 residues. Trimming removed 1 base at V and 4 bases at J, with 16 bases between. The V gene's germline CDR1 is SGHDN and CDR2 FVKESK.

The chain joins TRBV11-2 to TRBJ1-1; TRBD1 agrees at 8 bases. Trimming removed 1 base from V and 6 bases from J; junction bases left unmatched: 16. The V gene's germline CDR1 is SGHAT and CDR2 FQNNGV. CDR3 length: 18 amino acids. The CDR3 DNA reads TGTGCCAGCAGCTTAGCTAGGGGCTCGGGACAGGAGGGAGCTGAAGCTTTCTTT. Encoded protein: CASSLARGSGQEGAEAFF.

This chain joins TRBV19 and TRBJ1-2, with a weak D call TRBD1 (5 bases). The CDR3 is 14 amino acids. Germline CDR1 and CDR2: LNHDA and SQIVND (reference sequence). The V gene lost 6 bases and the J gene lost 4 bases, with 15 bases spanning the gap. Written as DNA, the CDR3 is TGTGCCAGTAGAGCTTTGGGGGAAAGCTATGGCTACACCTTC. Translating it yields CASRALGESYGYTF.

The CDR3 here is CASSTTGESNQPQHF. CDR3 coding DNA: TGCGCCAGCAGCACCACAGGGGAGAGCAATCAGCCCCAGCATTTT. The chain carries TRBV5-1 and TRBJ1-5, with 7 bases matching TRBD1. The CDR3 loop spans 15 amino acids. Germline CDR1 and CDR2: SGHRS and YFSETQ. V lost 4 bases to trimming and J lost 1 base; unmatched junction nucleotides: 5.

The CDR3 DNA is TGTGCCAGTACGGGACTCTCCTACGAGCAGTACTTC. Amino acid sequence: CASTGLSYEQYF. The chain carries TRBV2 and TRBJ2-7, with TRBD2 as a possible D gene (6 bases). V lost 9 bases to trimming and J lost 0 bases, with 9 bases between them. Germline assignment: CDR1 SNHLY and CDR2 FYNNEI. This CDR3 comprises 12 residues. The complete variable domain, with remaining parts taken from reference TRBV2 and TRBJ2-7, reads EPEVTQTPSHQVTQMGQEVILRCVPISNHLYFYWYRQILGQKVEFLVSFYNNEISEKSEIFDDQFSVERPDGSNFTLKIRSTKLEDSAMYFCASTGLSYEQYFGPGTRLTVT.

This clone was counted only a few times. The chain has TRBV7-6 and TRBJ2-2, with 11 bases fitting TRBD2. The V gene end was trimmed by 4 bases and the J gene end by 5 bases; junction bases not matched to a gene: 6. The CDR3 sequence is 16 residues long. CDR1 is SGHVS and CDR2 is FNYEAQ in the germline V gene. DNA for the CDR3: TGTGCCAGCAGCTCATCCGGGACTAGCGGAACCGGGGAGCTGTTTTTT. Translation: CASSSSGTSGTGELFF.

V is TRBV3-1 (or the pseudogene TRBV3-2) and J is TRBJ1-5; D is perhaps TRBD1 (5 bases). The CDR3 extends over 15 amino acids. Germline V gene sequence: CDR1 LGHDT, CDR2 YNNKEL (reference sequence). V lost 4 bases to trimming and J lost 13 bases, with 23 bases between them. CDR3 protein: CASSPSWDPRVSQHF. The CDR3, as DNA: TGTGCCAGCAGCCCCAGTTGGGACCCCCGAGTGTCTCAGCATTTT.

The chain has TRBV6-6 and TRBJ2-7; D remains unclear. V lost 8 bases to trimming and J lost 3 bases, with 14 bases between them. Per germline, CDR1 MNHNY and CDR2 SVGAGI (reference sequence). CDR3 length: 13 residues. The chain's CDR3 is CASLPETHYEQYF. CDR3 nucleotide sequence: TGTGCCAGCCTTCCCGAGACACACTACGAGCAGTACTTC.

CDR3 sequence (DNA): TGTGCCAGCAGCCCCGATAGCGGGGGCTTCTACAATGAGCAGTTCTTC. Amino acids: CASSPDSGGFYNEQFF. The rearrangement uses TRBV2 and TRBJ2-1; 9 bases line up with TRBD2. The trim removed 6 bases at V and 3 bases at J, leaving 9 bases unmatched. Germline values: CDR1 SNHLY, CDR2 FYNNEI. CDR3 length equals 16 residues. The entire variable domain, with the rest obtained from reference TRBV2 and TRBJ2-1, is as follows: EPEVTQTPSHQVTQMGQEVILRCVPISNHLYFYWYRQILGQKVEFLVSFYNNEISEKSEIFDDQFSVERPDGSNFTLKIRSTKLEDSAMYFCASSPDSGGFYNEQFFGPGTRLTVL.

This chain uses TRBV29-1 with TRBJ1-2; TRBD1 matches at 9 bases. The CDR3 is made up of 13 amino acids. CDR1 is SQVTM, CDR2 ANQGSEA, per germline. The trim removed 6 bases at V and 5 bases at J, leaving 7 bases unmatched. The CDR3 bases are TGCAGCGTCCCACCGGGACAGGGATATGGCTACACCTTC. This translates into CSVPPGQGYGYTF.

V usage is TRBV6-2 or TRBV6-3 and J usage is TRBJ2-7, with TRBD1 identical over 7 bases. The CDR3 totals 17 residues. Germline-derived CDR1 and CDR2 are MNHEY and SVGEGT. V gave up 4 bases and J gave up 2 bases; unmatched junction bases: 14. The CDR3 region has the DNA TGTGCCAGCAGTTTGAGCCTACAGGGGCAGAATGCCTACGAGCAGTACTTC. Protein: CASSLSLQGQNAYEQYF.

V usage is TRBV12-3 or TRBV12-4 and J usage is TRBJ2-7; D gene uncertain. CDR3 length equals 12 residues. The ends were cut back, 1 base at V and 2 bases at J, with 3 bases in the middle. The CDR3 reads CASSLGAYEQYF. CDR3 bases: TGTGCCAGCAGTTTAGGGGCCTACGAGCAGTACTTC.

The chain couples TRBV6-5 to TRBJ2-2, with D perhaps being TRBD1 or TRBD2 (5 bases each). The V gene lost 0 bases and the J gene lost 7 bases, with 12 bases spanning the gap. Germline V gives CDR1 MNHEY, CDR2 SVGAGI. The CDR3 spans 15 residues. For the CDR3, the DNA is TGTGCCAGCAGTTACTCGAGCGTGGGGGTCGGGGAGCTGTTTTTT. Its translation: CASSYSSVGVGELFF.

The rearrangement links TRBV12-3 or TRBV12-4 to TRBJ1-1; D gene unclear. Between the trimmed V and J ends, which lost 3 bases and 8 bases, there was a span of 13 bases. The CDR3 is made up of 13 amino acids. The CDR3 DNA follows: TGTGCCAGCAGTTTTTACTTGGCCCGCGAAGCTTTCTTT. Amino acid sequence: CASSFYLAREAFF.

As concerns this clone: Other DNA sequences in the sample encode the same CDR3. The chain has TRBV29-1 and TRBJ2-7; 9 bases align to TRBD1. The CDR3 is 11 amino acids. Germline assignment: CDR1 SQVTM and CDR2 ANQGSEA. After removal of 7 bases from V and 3 bases from J, the junction contained 1 base not matched to a gene. The CDR3 loop is CSAGQGYEQYF. CDR3 bases: TGCAGCGCGGGACAGGGCTACGAGCAGTACTTC.

The chain is built from TRBV10-3 and TRBJ2-7; 7 nucleotides match TRBD2. Germline V lookup: CDR1 ENHRY, CDR2 SYGVKD. The CDR3 covers 13 residues. J gave up 7 bases and V 0 bases, and 3 bases lay outside the gene matches. CDR3 DNA sequence: TGTGCCATCAGTGAGTCGTTTAGCGGGGAGCAGTACTTC. It encodes CAISESFSGEQYF.

This chain connects TRBV9 to TRBJ2-7; 11 bases align to TRBD2. Unmatched junction bases numbered 6, after V lost 4 bases and J lost 0 bases. The CDR3 is made up of 16 amino acids. Per the germline V gene, CDR1 is SGDLS and CDR2 is YYNGEE. The CDR3 coding sequence is TGTGCCAGCAGCCCTCGGACTAGCGGGTTCTCCTACGAGCAGTACTTC. Translating it yields CASSPRTSGFSYEQYF.